Each of the 32 T cell receptor beta chains below was sequenced from the same sample in a study of OX40 agonist ivuxolimab in advanced cancers. The library was produced with the immunoSEQ multiplex PCR assay. The table comes from immuneACCESS by way of TCRdb, which keeps in-frame sequences with V and J called. Part of the clones is missing from these tables; in studies checked, under half for an unresolved V gene and the rest for unknown reasons. The sample table holds around 80,000 clones, of which around 85% were seen once. The ten largest clones take up 6.5% to 8% of the sample. The sequencing here drew on CD4+ or CD8+ T cells sorted from blood, taken in a trial of the OX40 agonist ivuxolimab. These receptors came from an adult with an advanced solid tumor such as melanoma, head and neck, liver or kidney cancer.

The chain joins TRBV7-9 to TRBJ2-1; D is possibly TRBD2 (6 bases). Trimming cost V 4 bases and J 4 bases, with 11 bases left between them. CDR1 and CDR2 (germline): SEHNR, FQNEAQ (reference sequence). The CDR3 length is 14 residues. CDR3 DNA: TGTGCCAGCAGCTCCGGGACTTTTTACAATGAGCAGTTCTTC. Protein: CASSSGTFYNEQFF.

The chain recombines TRBV6-4 with TRBJ2-5; TRBD2 matches at 12 bases. Germline loops: CDR1 MRHNA, CDR2 SNTAGT. With 0 bases clipped from V and 2 bases from J, the junction kept 4 bases outside the gene matches. There are 17 residues in the CDR3. The CDR3 nucleotides read TGTGCCAGCAGTGACTCGTGGACTAGCGGGGATCAAGAGACCCAGTACTTC. This gives the protein CASSDSWTSGDQETQYF.

This chain joins TRBV7-9 and TRBJ2-5; 9 nucleotides match TRBD2. CDR3 size: 15 residues. Germline CDR1 and CDR2: SEHNR and FQNEAQ (reference sequence). The V segment lost 1 base and the J segment 1 base; nucleotides outside the gene matches: 1. The CDR3 reads CASSLVTSGQETQYF. CDR3 sequence (DNA): TGTGCCAGCAGCTTAGTGACTAGCGGCCAAGAGACCCAGTACTTC.

V is TRBV5-1 and J is TRBJ2-1; maybe TRBD1 (6 bases). Trimming took 6 bases from V and 0 from J, leaving 7 bases between them. The germline CDR1 and CDR2 sequences are SGHRS and YFSETQ. The CDR3 consists of 13 residues. The DNA of the CDR3 is TGCGCCAGCAAGGACAGCTCCTACAATGAGCAGTTCTTC. It codes for CASKDSSYNEQFF.

J is TRBJ2-1 and V is TRBV28, with D tentatively TRBD1 or TRBD2 (5 bases each). The V end was cut by 6 bases, the J end by 5 bases, with 17 bases between. Looked up from germline, CDR1 is MDHEN and CDR2 is SYDVKM. The CDR3 consists of 15 residues. CDR3 residues: CASSEETGAHNEQFF. As DNA, the CDR3 is TGTGCCAGCAGCGAGGAAACCGGGGCACACAATGAGCAGTTCTTC.

The rearrangement links TRBV9 to TRBJ1-4; D perhaps matches TRBD1 (6 bases). Germline loops: CDR1 SGDLS, CDR2 YYNGEE. V lost 3 bases to trimming and J lost 8 bases, with 11 bases between them. There are 13 residues in the CDR3. The CDR3 DNA reads as TGTGCCAGCAGCGGGGGGGCGGCGGAAAAACTGTTTTTT. It is translated as CASSGGAAEKLFF.

V usage is TRBV30 and J usage is TRBJ1-2; D is ambiguous. Per the germline V gene, CDR1 is GTSNPN and CDR2 is SVGIG (reference sequence). The CDR3 is 16 amino acids. Trimming cost V 0 bases and J 2 bases, with 16 bases left between them. The CDR3 sequence is CAWSVQLTGSNYGYTF. CDR3 DNA: TGTGCCTGGAGTGTACAGTTAACGGGATCCAACTATGGCTACACCTTC.

V is TRBV9 and J is TRBJ2-7, with a weak D call TRBD2 (6 bases). CDR3 length equals 15 residues. Germline values: CDR1 SGDLS, CDR2 YYNGEE. V lost 5 bases and J lost 0, with 15 bases in between. The CDR3 loop is CASSRGVSSSYEQYF. The CDR3 coding sequence is TGTGCCAGCAGTCGCGGGGTAAGCAGCTCCTACGAGCAGTACTTC.

For the CDR3, the DNA is TGTGCCTGGAGTGTTTTAGGTAGCAATGAGCAGTTCTTC. This sequence encodes CAWSVLGSNEQFF. The V call is TRBV30, the J call TRBJ2-1; no clear D. The germline gives CDR1 GTSNPN, CDR2 SVGIG (reference sequence). Between the trimmed V and J ends, which lost 0 bases and 6 bases, there was a span of 9 bases. The CDR3 has 13 amino acids.

The chain recombines TRBV11-2 with TRBJ1-1, with unresolved D. The CDR3 has 14 amino acids. V gave up 6 bases and J gave up 1 base, with 12 bases separating them. CDR1 is SGHAT and CDR2 is FQNNGV in the germline V gene. The CDR3 DNA sequence: TGTGCCAGCAGTCGCTTAGGCCGGAACACTGAAGCTTTCTTT. This codes for CASSRLGRNTEAFF.

The chain combines TRBV5-4 with TRBJ2-3; D call uncertain. This CDR3 has 14 residues. CDR1 SGHNT and CDR2 YYREEE come from the germline V gene (reference sequence). V lost 4 bases to trimming and J lost 2 bases, with 11 bases between them. In nucleotides, the CDR3 is TGTGCCAGCAGCCCCTCCCGGAACACAGATACGCAGTATTTT. The encoded protein is CASSPSRNTDTQYF.

This clone was observed once. This chain connects TRBV5-1 to TRBJ2-5; D call uncertain. The CDR3 spans 15 residues. Germline CDR1 is SGHRS and CDR2 is YFSETQ. The V and J ends lost 1 base and 5 bases respectively, with 15 bases between them. The CDR3 spells CASSLIPGREETQYF. The CDR3 region has the DNA TGCGCCAGCAGCTTGATACCCGGTCGTGAGGAGACCCAGTACTTC. The whole variable domain, filled in from reference TRBV5-1 and TRBJ2-5, reads KAGVTQTPRYLIKTRGQQVTLSCSPISGHRSVSWYQQTPGQGLQFLFEYFSETQRNKGNFPGRFSGRQFSNSRSEMNVSTLELGDSALYLCASSLIPGREETQYFGPGTRLLVL.

This clone has just one count. The J gene is TRBJ2-6, the V gene TRBV19; D is possibly TRBD1 or TRBD2 (6 bases each). The V gene lost 10 bases and the J gene lost 3 bases, with 19 bases spanning the gap. Germline assignment: CDR1 LNHDA and CDR2 SQIVND (reference sequence). The CDR3 has 16 amino acids. CDR3 region: CATKRGEWDGANVLTF. For the CDR3, the DNA is TGTGCCACAAAGAGGGGGGAATGGGATGGGGCCAACGTCCTGACTTTC.

Ten or more counts support this clone. The sample carries other DNA sequences with the same CDR3. The rearrangement links TRBV7-9 to TRBJ2-7; D not certain. The CDR3 is made up of 13 amino acids. V lost 0 bases, J lost 2 bases, and 5 bases lay in between. CDR1 is SEHNR and CDR2 is FQNEAQ in the germline V gene (reference sequence). CDR3 coding DNA: TGTGCCAGCAGCTTAGCAGGCCCCTACGAGCAGTACTTC. It yields the protein CASSLAGPYEQYF.

The chain couples TRBV19 to TRBJ1-4, with TRBD1 identical over 10 bases. This CDR3 region has 16 residues. Germline CDR1 LNHDA, CDR2 SQIVND (reference sequence). The ends lost 1 base at V and 5 bases at J; junction bases unmatched: 4. CDR3 nucleotides: TGTGCCAGTAGTATAGGGGACAGGGGAGTGAATGAAAAACTGTTTTTT. It translates to CASSIGDRGVNEKLFF.

V and J are TRBV6-1 and TRBJ1-1; D is perhaps TRBD1 (5 bases). The CDR3 spans 13 residues. CDR1 is MNHNS and CDR2 is SASEGT in the germline V gene. Trimming shortened V by 1 base and J by 10 bases, and 13 bases separated the two germline ends. CDR3 region: CASSEVAQAIAFF. In DNA form, the CDR3 reads TGTGCCAGCAGTGAAGTTGCACAGGCGATAGCTTTCTTT.

J is TRBJ2-3 and V is TRBV6-6; TRBD2 agrees at 9 bases. The CDR3 has 15 residues. With 6 bases clipped from V and 1 base from J, the junction kept 5 bases outside the gene matches. Germline V gives CDR1 MNHNY, CDR2 SVGAGI (reference sequence). CDR3 protein: CASRGAGGGTDTQYF. As DNA, the CDR3 is TGTGCCAGCAGGGGAGCGGGGGGCGGCACAGATACGCAGTATTTT.

The chain uses TRBV7-3 and TRBJ2-3; D is uncertain. Trimming took off 2 bases at V and 5 bases at J, with 8 bases between the two ends. The CDR3 is 13 amino acids. Germline CDR1 reads SGHTA; CDR2 reads FQGTGA. For the CDR3, the DNA is TGTGCCAGCAGCTTACGCCCCGAAGATACGCAGTATTTT. Protein product: CASSLRPEDTQYF.

The rearrangement joins TRBV6-6 to TRBJ2-2; 7 bases are a match to TRBD1. Germline V gene data show CDR1 as MNHNY and CDR2 as SVGAGI (reference sequence). The CDR3 is 16 residues long. With V trimmed by 7 bases and J by 6 bases, 14 bases remained unmatched. CDR3 protein: CASKGLVVGGSGELFF. Here the CDR3 DNA reads TGTGCCAGCAAGGGTTTAGTCGTAGGGGGCTCCGGGGAGCTGTTTTTT.

In the case of this clone: The junction shows a germline mismatch at one end, possibly a read error. This rearrangement joins TRBV7-7 to TRBJ1-1, with D possibly matching TRBD1 (5 bases). Germline V gives CDR1 SSHAT, CDR2 FNYEAQ (reference sequence). There are 13 residues in the CDR3. For the CDR3, the DNA is TGTGCTAGCAGCTACAGGTTGAACACTGAAGCTTTCTTT. Its translation is CASSYRLNTEAFF.

This chain links TRBV11-3 with TRBJ2-2, with D possibly being TRBD1 or TRBD2 (5 bases each). Germline CDR1 reads SGHNT; CDR2 reads YENEEA. The CDR3 consists of 15 residues. Trimming took off 5 bases at V and 5 bases at J, with 15 bases between the two ends. The CDR3 bases are TGTGCCAGCAGCCGGTCAGGGACGGGGACCGGGGAGCTGTTTTTT. Translating gives CASSRSGTGTGELFF.

This clone appeared a single time. The J gene is TRBJ1-5, the V gene TRBV6-5, with D uncertain. CDR1 is MNHEY and CDR2 is SVGAGI in the germline V gene. V was cut by 6 bases and J by 5 bases, with 14 bases left in between. This CDR3 region has 14 residues. The CDR3 reads CASRILGNDQPQHF. For the CDR3, the DNA is TGTGCCAGCAGGATTCTCGGGAATGATCAGCCCCAGCATTTT.

The chain is built from TRBV30 and TRBJ1-1, with D perhaps TRBD1 (6 bases). There are 16 residues in the CDR3. Trimming cost V 0 bases and J 7 bases, with 21 bases left between them. The germline gives CDR1 GTSNPN, CDR2 SVGIG (reference sequence). This CDR3 is CAWSVSPTGQPREAFF. The CDR3 coding sequence is TGTGCCTGGAGTGTAAGCCCAACAGGGCAGCCCCGTGAAGCTTTCTTT.

The gene calls are TRBV5-1 and TRBJ1-4; 9 nucleotides agree with TRBD1. The CDR3 extends over 15 amino acids. V shed 0 bases and J 5 bases; nucleotides not matched to a gene: 2. The germline gives CDR1 SGHRS, CDR2 YFSETQ. CDR3 protein: CASSLGGTGNEKLFF. In DNA form, the CDR3 reads TGCGCCAGCAGCTTGGGTGGGACAGGGAATGAAAAACTGTTTTTT.

This clone occurred many times. The chain employs TRBV30 and TRBJ2-5, with D perhaps matching TRBD2 (7 bases). Per the germline V gene, CDR1 is GTSNPN and CDR2 is SVGIG (reference sequence). The V end lost 7 bases, the J end lost 4 bases, and 13 bases lay between the germline ends. The CDR3 has 12 amino acids. The chain's CDR3 is CAYAGEGETQYF. CDR3 DNA sequence: TGTGCCTATGCAGGGGAGGGAGAGACCCAGTACTTC.

The V call is TRBV6-4, the J call TRBJ2-2; the D is unclear. V shed 0 bases and J shed 4 bases, with 3 bases lying between them. The CDR3 totals 13 residues. From germline, CDR1 is MRHNA and CDR2 SNTAGT. CDR3 region: CASSDSGTGELFF. The CDR3 region has the DNA TGTGCCAGCAGTGACTCGGGCACCGGGGAGCTGTTTTTT.

The sample holds one count of this clone. The rearrangement links TRBV7-2 to TRBJ2-3, with D tentatively TRBD2 (6 bases). Germline CDR1 SGHTA, CDR2 FQGNSA. The CDR3 is 14 residues long. The ends were cut back, 1 base at V and 3 bases at J, with 8 bases in the middle. This CDR3 is CASSLGLETDTQYF. The DNA of the CDR3 is TGTGCCAGCAGCTTAGGACTAGAGACAGATACGCAGTATTTT.

The chain employs TRBV5-4 and TRBJ1-6; 9 nucleotides agree with TRBD1. The CDR3 runs to 17 residues. The J segment lost 6 bases and the V segment lost 0 bases, leaving 7 bases of the junction unmatched. Germline V gene sequence: CDR1 SGHNT, CDR2 YYREEE (reference sequence). The CDR3 sequence is CASSLEGNRGLNSPLHF. Here the CDR3 DNA reads TGTGCCAGCAGCTTGGAGGGGAACAGGGGGCTTAATTCACCCCTCCACTTT.

The chain combines TRBV4-1 with TRBJ2-5; no firm D call. The J call may be faulty, since TRBJ2-7 better matches the DNA end. The CDR3 has 16 residues. Germline values: CDR1 MGHRA, CDR2 YSYEKL. This chain's CDR3 is CASSQFDIPSSYEQYF. DNA for the CDR3: TGCGCCAGCAGCCAATTTGACATACCAAGCTCCTACGAGCAGTACTTC.

The rearrangement uses TRBV9 and TRBJ2-2; 14 positions agree with TRBD2. CDR3 length: 17 residues. The V and J ends lost 3 bases and 5 bases, in that order; junction bases with no gene match: 6. CDR1 is SGDLS, CDR2 YYNGEE, per germline. CDR3 loop: CASSDGLAGGKTGELFF. The CDR3 nucleotides read TGTGCCAGCAGCGACGGACTAGCGGGAGGAAAAACCGGGGAGCTGTTTTTT.

The gene calls are TRBV5-6 and TRBJ2-2, with 10 bases aligning to TRBD1. Germline loops: CDR1 SGHDT, CDR2 YYEEEE. The CDR3 loop spans 16 amino acids. With V trimmed by 0 bases and J by 5 bases, 4 bases remained unmatched. CDR3: CASSLGDRGRTGELFF. The CDR3 DNA reads TGTGCCAGCAGCTTGGGCGACAGGGGGCGTACCGGGGAGCTGTTTTTT.

The chain employs TRBV4-1 and TRBJ2-5; the match to TRBD2 covers 14 bases. The CDR3 runs 19 residues. The germline CDR1 and CDR2 sequences are MGHRA and YSYEKL. With 4 bases clipped from V and 4 bases from J, the junction kept 14 bases outside the gene matches. DNA for the CDR3: TGCGCCAGCAGCCCGAGGGGACTAGCGGGGGCCCAAAATTCAGAGACCCAGTACTTC. Protein: CASSPRGLAGAQNSETQYF.